The source of this T cell receptor (beta chain) is a study of blood T cell repertoires in COVID-19. The overall study: The study drew acute and convalescent COVID-19 samples from the United States, Italy and Spain.

The method was immunoSEQ multiplex PCR; TCRdb's version includes in-frame clones alone and lacks a portion of them. The table lists 150,000 to 200,000 clones, 80% to 85% of them singletons. CDR1 is SEHNR, CDR2 FQNEAQ, per germline (reference sequence). This CDR3 has 14 amino acids. The ends lost 8 bases at V and 2 bases at J; junction bases unmatched: 9. The clonotype comes from a woman in her 30s with acute or convalescent COVID-19. Sequenced sample: peripheral blood. The J gene is TRBJ2-7, the V gene TRBV7-9, with 7 bases that match TRBD2. The CDR3 nucleotides are TGTGCCAGCGCCCAAAGCGGGGAGGCCTACGAGCAGTACTTC. Its translation is CASAQSGEAYEQYF.